This is a list of T cell receptor beta chains from one sample in a study of blood T cells in healthy people across ages. TCRdb re-called the 5' RACE reads through MiXCR, storing one row per CDR3 protein. The sample lists 450,000 to 650,000 distinct CDR3 sequences; approximately 25% were seen once. These records were also assigned to another study, of T cells of mothers and their children.

The sample was blood. The receptors here all came from a boy between 5 and 17 years old in good health. Each CDR3 is given with its conserved first and last residue. D genes are given only for firm matches. A row's size may be missing; if present it is once, few, many or a size class.

j_call clone_size v_call d_call cdr3_nt cdr3_aa
TRBJ1-4 few TRBV7-2 . TGTGCCAGCAGCTTAAGGTGGGGGGATGAAAAACTGTTTTTT CASSLRWGDEKLFF
TRBJ1-1 . TRBV29-1 . TGCAGCGTTGAAGAAGGCAGTCTGAACACTGAAGCTTTCTTT CSVEEGSLNTEAFF
TRBJ1-2 . TRBV21-1 . TGTGCCAGCAGCACAAGGGCAGTTCGGTACTATGGCTACACCTTC CASSTRAVRYYGYTF
TRBJ2-1 few TRBV7-2 . TGTGCCAGCAGCTCCTCAGGAGTATCATACAATGAGCAGTTCTTC CASSSSGVSYNEQFF
TRBJ2-7 few TRBV28 . TGTGCCAGCAGGGCCGGGGGACCTCAAACCTACGAGCAGTACTTC CASRAGGPQTYEQYF
TRBJ2-7 . TRBV7-3 . TGTGCCAGCAGCCCTGGGGACGGCTTTTACGAGCAGTACTTC CASSPGDGFYEQYF
TRBJ2-4 . TRBV4-3 . TGCGCCAGCAGCCAAGAGGGGGCTCAAAACATTCAGTACTTC CASSQEGAQNIQYF
TRBJ1-2 . TRBV5-1 . TGCGCCAGCAGCGCGGAACCCACGGAGTATGGCTACACCTTC CASSAEPTEYGYTF
TRBJ2-2 . TRBV19 TRBD1 TGTGCCAGTAGTGCGACAGGGGTGAACGGGGAGCTGTTTTTT CASSATGVNGELFF
TRBJ2-7 . TRBV18 . TGTGCCAGCTCACCTTCCGGGACCAACTTCTACGAGCAGTACTTC CASSPSGTNFYEQYF
TRBJ2-5 many TRBV7-9 TRBD2 TGTGCCAGCCGGACTAGCGGTCAAGAGACCCAGTACTTC CASRTSGQETQYF
TRBJ2-7 . TRBV18 . TGTGCCAGCTCTCACGACAGTGGAGTCGCCGAGCAGTACTTC CASSHDSGVAEQYF
TRBJ2-7 . TRBV7-9 TRBD1 TGTGCCAGCAGCTTAGCAAGGGGGCTTATAGTCGAGCAGTACTTC CASSLARGLIVEQYF
TRBJ2-6 . TRBV14 . TGTGCCAGCAGACTGACGGAGGCGCTAGGGGCCAACGTCCTGACTTTC CASRLTEALGANVLTF
TRBJ2-5 . TRBV5-1 TRBD1 TGCGCCAGCAGCTCCTATCAAGGGACAGCCCGCGGGGAGACCCAGTACTTC CASSSYQGTARGETQYF
TRBJ1-2 . TRBV30 . TGTGCCTGCCTCCAGGACCATGAGGGCTACACCTTC CACLQDHEGYTF
TRBJ1-6 few TRBV28 . TGTGCCAGCAGTCTGGGACCTTCTTACCCCCTCCACTTT CASSLGPSYPLHF
TRBJ2-1 . TRBV18 . TGTGCCAGCTCACCACCACCTTACAATGAGCAGTTCTTC CASSPPPYNEQFF
TRBJ2-7 . TRBV28 TRBD2 TGTGCCAGCAGTTTTGAACTAGCGGGGACTACTAGCTCCTACGAGCAGTACTTC CASSFELAGTTSSYEQYF
TRBJ2-1 . TRBV28 . TGTGCCAGCAGTTTTCTGGGGGCGCGCAATGAGCAGTTCTTC CASSFLGARNEQFF
TRBJ2-1 few TRBV5-5 . TGTGCCAGCAGCGGGCCCGGGAACTACAATGAGCAGTTCTTC CASSGPGNYNEQFF
TRBJ1-2 few TRBV18 TRBD1 TGTGCCAGCTCACTGACAGGGGGTACCAACTATGGCTACACCTTC CASSLTGGTNYGYTF